This T cell receptor (beta chain) came from a study of blood T cell repertoires in COVID-19 (dated by TCRdb to about 2020). The study in broad terms: The collaborator samples originated in the United States, Italy and Spain and spanned the acute and convalescent phases of COVID-19. The material from the prospective study consisted of cDNA or gDNA derived from T cells, B-cell-depleted T cells, or PBMCs. Deeply sampled blood TCRbeta repertoires from subjects exposed to, actively infected with, or recovered from COVID-19 were included in the dataset. The repertoires were released in a freely available public database intended as a resource for research on the immune response to SARS-CoV-2. Samples were obtained from the ongoing ImmuneRACE study (first 160 participants) and from 1,254 subjects provided by 6 global collaborators. Sample metadata almost always included a de-identified subject ID, COVID-19 status, age in years and sex. Where HLA class I and class II types were available, the types were taken from metadata supplied by the sample provider, not from assay-based typing.

The collaborating institutions used their own protocols to collect whole blood in K2EDTA tubes. For TCRbeta analysis, collaborators shipped samples as frozen whole blood, isolated PBMCs, or DNA extracted from either of those sample types. Comments on this clone: Its antigen is currently not known. No per-base quality is available; no much larger clone lies one base away.

TCRbeta CDR3 regions were amplified from genomic DNA by means of the immunoSEQ Assay, a bias-controlled multiplex PCR. Under the source paper's analysis protocol: Within the assay, amplification of reference gene primers was used to estimate how many nucleated cells each sample contained. Sequence reads were collapsed and filtered to measure the absolute abundance of every unique TCRbeta CDR3 rearrangement. For each sample, productive Simpson clonality was calculated as the square root of Simpson's diversity index over productive rearrangements. TCRdb limited this immuneACCESS table to in-frame rearrangements with V and J called. A share of clones is missing; checked studies link under half to unresolved V genes, and the rest is unexplained. For V, J and clone size, that table is used; D and trimming come from the DNA. Recorded for this sample are over 30,000 clones; over 80% of them occurred a single time. The top ten clones comprise roughly 9.1% of the sample.

CDR1 and CDR2 are read off the germline V gene (reference sequence) as MNHEY and SMNVEV. The germline V end is reduced by 0 bases and the J end by 4 bases; junction bases left unmatched: 6. From its cysteine to its phenylalanine, the CDR3 spans 16 amino acids. This entry keeps only the CDR3 DNA: 48 bases, framed from base 1. Study-wide findings and limitations: How much clinical and demographic metadata was included differed by source and by participant, and the metadata was provided uncurated.

The chain employs TRBV27 and TRBJ2-1, with 7 middle bases fitting TRBD1. This TCR derives from a man at least 80 years old with active COVID-19. The sample comprised peripheral blood. The sequence in DNA is TGTGCCAGCAGTTTATCCTCGGGACAGAGATACAATGAGCAGTTCTTC. Translated, it reads CASSLSSGQRYNEQFF.